The present T cell receptor beta chain was sequenced within a study of naive and memory T cell subsets. The study's findings and limits: Potentially, T cell activation and differentiation skew this RNA-based measurement.

Per the germline V gene, CDR1 is KGHDR and CDR2 is SFDVKD. V lost 4 bases, J lost 11 bases, and 13 bases stayed unmatched. This CDR3 region has 16 residues. This clonotype was seen ten or more times. Its antigen is still unknown. Alpha and beta constant region primers primed reverse transcription for blood and skin samples. TCRdb re-derived calls from the 5' RACE reads in MiXCR, one entry per CDR3 protein. The repertoire consists of tens of thousands of distinct CDR3 sequences, with over 3.5% occurring once and the leading ten covering 6.5% to 8%. Whole blood, 2.5 ml, came from adult healthy volunteers.

This sequence originates from a male donor in good health. The chain uses TRBV24-1 and TRBJ1-5; TRBD1 aligns across 10 bases. CDR3 amino acids: CATSDLKGTGVASQHF. The CDR3 coding sequence is TGTGCCACCAGTGACCTGAAGGGGACAGGGGTGGCCTCCCAGCATTTT.